Each of the 24 T cell receptor beta chains below was sequenced from the same sample in a study of Graves' ophthalmopathy and Graves' hyperthyroidism. CDR3 regions of TCR beta were amplified from RNA transcripts. An initial RT-PCR round employing HTBI primers preceded a second-round multiplex PCR. TCRdb re-called the multiplex PCR reads with MiXCR, one entry per CDR3 protein. Here the sample spans around 670,000 distinct CDR3 sequences, 40% being singletons. The sample consisted of peripheral blood. These receptors all stem from an adult man with Graves' ophthalmopathy.

This sequence joins TRBV20-1 and TRBJ1-6, with TRBD1 matching 10 bases. Per germline, CDR1 DFQATT and CDR2 SNEGSKA (reference sequence). After removal of 0 bases from V and 9 bases from J, the junction contained 8 bases not matched to a gene. This CDR3 spans 16 amino acids. Here the CDR3 DNA reads TGCAGTGCTAGAGATCGGCAAGGGACAGGGGTTTCACCCCTCCACTTT. It yields the protein CSARDRQGTGVSPLHF.

The table lists this clonotype with a few counts. The V call is TRBV25-1, the J call TRBJ2-7; D possibly uses TRBD1 or TRBD2 (5 bases each). Trimming took off 6 bases at V and 2 bases at J, with 14 bases between the two ends. Germline CDR1 MGHDK, CDR2 SYGVNS. This CDR3 contains 14 residues. The CDR3 reads CASSSGTPPYEQYF. As DNA, the CDR3 is TGTGCCAGCAGCTCTGGGACCCCTCCCTACGAGCAGTACTTC.

Here the CDR3 reads CASSYIGQKRNYGYTF. CDR3 nucleotides: TGTGCCAGCAGCTATATAGGACAGAAAAGAAACTATGGCTACACCTTC. V gene TRBV7-9 combines with J gene TRBJ1-2, with D possibly matching TRBD1 (6 bases). V lost 4 bases, J lost 2 bases, and 17 bases lay in between. The CDR3 spans 16 residues. The germline gives CDR1 SEHNR, CDR2 FQNEAQ (reference sequence).

This chain uses TRBV29-1 with TRBJ2-7; tentative D call: TRBD2 (6 bases). The length of the CDR3 is 14 residues. V lost 6 bases, J lost 5 bases, and 20 bases lay in between. Germline V CDR1 and CDR2: SQVTM, ANQGSEA. The CDR3 is CSVGGGLGDDEQYF. Here the CDR3 DNA reads TGCAGCGTGGGGGGAGGACTGGGAGACGACGAGCAGTACTTC.

This clonotype was detected ten times or more. The J gene is TRBJ1-1, the V gene TRBV7-8; D gene unclear. With 1 base removed from V and 1 base from J, the gap between germline ends came to 7 bases. Germline CDR1 reads SGHVS; CDR2 reads FQNEAQ. CDR3 size: 14 residues. CDR3 residues: CASSLGPENTEAFF. DNA of the CDR3: TGTGCCAGCAGCTTAGGTCCGGAGAACACTGAAGCTTTCTTT. Full variable domain (outside the CDR3, taken from reference TRBV7-8 and TRBJ1-1): GAGVSQSPRYKVAKRGQDVALRCDPISGHVSLFWYQQALGQGPEFLTYFQNEAQLDKSGLPSDRFFAERPEGSVSTLKIQRTQQEDSAVYLCASSLGPENTEAFFGQGTRLTVV.

The chain's CDR3 is CASRHSRTGGSGNTIYF. In DNA, the CDR3 is TGTGCCAGCAGACACTCTCGGACAGGGGGCTCTGGAAACACCATATATTTT. The genes are TRBV6-6 and TRBJ1-3, with TRBD1 matching over 10 bases. Germline V gene sequence: CDR1 MNHNY, CDR2 SVGAGI (reference sequence). The CDR3 spans 17 residues. V was pared by 6 bases and J by 0 bases, with 8 bases of the junction left unmatched.

V gene TRBV6-1 combines with J gene TRBJ2-7; 7 nucleotides agree with TRBD1. Looked up from germline, CDR1 is MNHNS and CDR2 is SASEGT. After removal of 3 bases from V and 4 bases from J, the junction contained 9 bases not matched to a gene. The length of the CDR3 is 15 residues. Here the CDR3 reads CASSEVGTVPYEQYF. The CDR3 DNA reads TGTGCCAGCAGTGAGGTAGGGACAGTCCCGTACGAGCAGTACTTC.

CDR3 nucleotides: TGCAGTGCCATTCTCAGGGGGCTTTATGGCTACACCTTC. It encodes CSAILRGLYGYTF. V is TRBV20-1 and J is TRBJ1-2, with 8 bases identical to TRBD1. This CDR3 is 13 amino acids long. J lost 5 bases, V lost 6 bases, and 8 bases had no gene match. Germline loops: CDR1 DFQATT, CDR2 SNEGSKA (reference sequence).

This clonotype was observed many times. The V and J genes are TRBV10-3 and TRBJ1-3; 8 nucleotides agree with TRBD1. Losses at the gene ends were 4 bases for V and 4 bases for J; bases not matched to a gene: 3. The germline CDR1 and CDR2 sequences are ENHRY and SYGVKD. The CDR3 spans 14 residues. DNA of the CDR3: TGTGCCATCAGTGGGACAGGGAAAGGAAACACCATATATTTT. It specifies CAISGTGKGNTIYF.

The V gene is TRBV29-1, the J gene TRBJ2-6; a possible D gene is TRBD1 (5 bases). V lost 2 bases to trimming and J lost 0 bases, with 20 bases between them. This CDR3 is 19 amino acids long. Germline loops: CDR1 SQVTM, CDR2 ANQGSEA. The DNA for the CDR3 is TGCAGCGTTGAACCACCTAACCCCCAGGGTTTCTCTGGGGCCAACGTCCTGACTTTC. It yields the protein CSVEPPNPQGFSGANVLTF.

Only a few counts were recorded for this clonotype. CDR3 in amino acids: CASSSDRGGNSPLHF. The CDR3 DNA sequence: TGTGCCAGCAGCTCTGACAGGGGGGGAAATTCACCCCTCCACTTT. The V gene is TRBV9, the J gene TRBJ1-6; TRBD1 matches at 9 bases. CDR3 length: 15 residues. Trimming at V came to 4 bases and at J to 7 bases, leaving 6 bases not matched to a gene. Germline assignment: CDR1 SGDLS and CDR2 YYNGEE.

The DNA for the CDR3 is TGTGCCACCAGCAGCTTATTGGGGAGCCGAGATGGCTACACCTTC. This codes for CATSSLLGSRDGYTF. The chain links TRBV15 to TRBJ1-2, with unresolved D. V was clipped by 3 bases and J by 6 bases, with 17 bases between them. Looked up from germline, CDR1 is LNHNV and CDR2 is YYDKDF (reference sequence). CDR3 length: 15 amino acids.

This clonotype showed up just a few times. This chain connects TRBV19 to TRBJ2-2, with D unclear. Trimming left V 1 base short and J 1 base short, with 4 bases between. The CDR3 runs 14 residues. The V gene's germline CDR1 is LNHDA and CDR2 SQIVND (reference sequence). CDR3 residues: CASSIAQNTGELFF. CDR3 coding DNA: TGTGCCAGTAGTATAGCTCAGAACACCGGGGAGCTGTTTTTT.

This clonotype was detected ten times or more. The V gene is TRBV5-8, the J gene TRBJ1-2; the D is unclear. V was cut by 2 bases and J by 5 bases, with 10 bases left in between. From germline, CDR1 is SGHTS and CDR2 YDEGEE. The CDR3 is 13 amino acids. The CDR3 DNA is TGTGCCAGCAGCTTTTCCAGGCAGTATGGCTACACCTTC. It specifies CASSFSRQYGYTF. The full variable domain, with the rest looked up from reference TRBV5-8 and TRBJ1-2, is EAGVTQSPTHLIKTRGQQATLRCSPISGHTSVYWYQQALGLGLQFLLWYDEGEERNRGNFPPRFSGRQFPNYSSELNVNALELEDSALYLCASSFSRQYGYTFGSGTRLTVV.

In the case of this clonotype: One end of the junction is discordant with germline, which a read error may explain. The V gene is TRBV2, the J gene TRBJ2-5; 7 bases match TRBD1. This CDR3 has 15 amino acids. The germline CDR1 and CDR2 sequences are SNHLY and FYNNEI. The CDR3 region has the DNA TGTGCCAGCAGCGAAGACAGGGCCATCCAAGAGACCCAGTACTTC. Its translation: CASSEDRAIQETQYF.

The CDR3 nucleotides read TGTGCCAGCAGCCTTACTAGCGGGAGGTTCTACAATGAGCAGTTCTTC. The encoded protein is CASSLTSGRFYNEQFF. The chain links TRBV10-3 to TRBJ2-1; 12 bases are shared with TRBD2. V shed 10 bases and J 3 bases; nucleotides not matched to a gene: 10. This CDR3 spans 16 amino acids. From germline, CDR1 is ENHRY and CDR2 SYGVKD.

This clonotype was seen many times. The rearrangement uses TRBV15 and TRBJ1-6; the D gene is possibly TRBD1 (5 bases). V was trimmed by 2 bases and J by 8 bases, leaving 10 bases between them. The CDR3 spans 14 residues. Germline lookup yields CDR1 LNHNV and CDR2 YYDKDF (reference sequence). CDR3 region: CATSRNLQDSPLHF. For the CDR3, the DNA is TGTGCCACCAGCAGAAACCTACAGGATTCACCCCTCCACTTT. The complete variable domain, with remaining parts taken from reference TRBV15 and TRBJ1-6, reads DAMVIQNPRYQVTQFGKPVTLSCSQTLNHNVMYWYQQKSSQAPKLLFHYYDKDFNNEADTPDNFQSRRPNTSFCFLDIRSPGLGDTAMYLCATSRNLQDSPLHFGNGTRLTVT.

This clonotype was picked up a small number of times. The V and J genes are TRBV2 and TRBJ2-5, with D possibly TRBD1 on 6 matching bases. From germline, CDR1 is SNHLY and CDR2 FYNNEI. This CDR3 has 13 residues. The V end was cut by 6 bases, the J end by 3 bases, with 11 bases between. The CDR3: CASRLRGEETQYF. For the CDR3, the DNA is TGTGCCAGCAGACTCAGGGGTGAAGAGACCCAGTACTTC.

The rearrangement links TRBV9 to TRBJ1-6, with 8 bases matching TRBD1. V gave up 4 bases and J gave up 11 bases; unmatched junction bases: 11. Germline V gene sequence: CDR1 SGDLS, CDR2 YYNGEE. The CDR3 has 15 residues. In DNA, the CDR3 is TGTGCCAGCAGCCAGGCAGGACAGGGTTTGACACCCCTCCACTTT. This translates into CASSQAGQGLTPLHF. Drawing the rest from reference TRBV9 and TRBJ1-6, the complete variable domain is DSGVTQTPKHLITATGQRVTLRCSPRSGDLSVYWYQQSLDQGLQFLIQYYNGEERAKGNILERFSAQQFPDLHSELNLSSLELGDSALYFCASSQAGQGLTPLHFGNGTRLTVT.

In its sample, this clonotype was seen once. Germline and junction disagree at one end, which may indicate a read error. The chain couples TRBV6-5 to TRBJ2-6; D perhaps matches TRBD1 (6 bases). The germline V gene encodes CDR1 MNHEY and CDR2 SVGAGI. The CDR3 extends over 15 amino acids. The CDR3, as DNA: TGTCCCAGCAGTCGACAGGAGCCCGGGGCCAACGTCCTGACTTTC. As protein: CPSSRQEPGANVLTF.

The gene calls are TRBV20-1 and TRBJ1-5; D remains ambiguous. The CDR3 covers 15 residues. Germline CDR1 and CDR2: DFQATT and SNEGSKA (reference sequence). Trimming stripped 0 bases from V and 5 bases from J, with 14 bases between. CDR3 in DNA: TGCAGTGCTAGAGACTCCTTGAGGACCGATCAGCCCCAGCATTTT. Amino acids: CSARDSLRTDQPQHF.

CDR3 in amino acids: CASRETGSGNQPQHF. As DNA, the CDR3 is TGTGCCAGTAGAGAAACAGGATCCGGCAATCAGCCCCAGCATTTT. The gene calls are TRBV19 and TRBJ1-5; tentatively, D is TRBD1 (5 bases). Germline CDR1 LNHDA, CDR2 SQIVND (reference sequence). With 6 bases removed from V and 2 bases from J, the gap between germline ends came to 14 bases. The length of the CDR3 is 15 residues.

This clonotype was recorded only once. At one end, the junction sequence differs from germline, possibly due to a read error. The chain recombines TRBV7-2 with TRBJ2-2; either TRBD1 or TRBD2 may supply D (5 bases each). Germline V gives CDR1 SGHTA, CDR2 FQGNSA. The CDR3 loop spans 12 amino acids. The CDR3, as DNA: TGTGCCAGCAGCTTAACGGGTGGGGGGCTGTTTTTT. It is translated as CASSLTGGGLFF.

The rearrangement links TRBV2 to TRBJ2-5; 10 bases line up with TRBD2. V was pared by 5 bases and J by 5 bases, with 14 bases of the junction left unmatched. Germline loops: CDR1 SNHLY, CDR2 FYNNEI. CDR3 length: 17 residues. The CDR3 DNA is TGTGCCAGCAGTTTCCCTCTCAGCGGGGGGGCGAAGGAGACCCAGTACTTC. Translated: CASSFPLSGGAKETQYF.